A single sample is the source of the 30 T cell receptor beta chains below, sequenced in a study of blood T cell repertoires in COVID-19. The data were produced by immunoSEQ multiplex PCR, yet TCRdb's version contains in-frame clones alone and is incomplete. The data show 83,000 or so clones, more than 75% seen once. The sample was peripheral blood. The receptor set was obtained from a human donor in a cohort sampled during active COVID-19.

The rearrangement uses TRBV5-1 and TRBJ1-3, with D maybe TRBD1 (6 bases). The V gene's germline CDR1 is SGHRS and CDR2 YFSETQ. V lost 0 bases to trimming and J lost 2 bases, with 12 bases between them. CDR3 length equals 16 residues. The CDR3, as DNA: TGCGCCAGCAGCTTGGCAGGGGCTGGTACTGGAAACACCATATATTTT. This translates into CASSLAGAGTGNTIYF.

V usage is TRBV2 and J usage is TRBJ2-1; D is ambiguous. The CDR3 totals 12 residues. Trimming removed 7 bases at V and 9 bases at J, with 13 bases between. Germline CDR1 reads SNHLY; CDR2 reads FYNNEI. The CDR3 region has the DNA TGTGCCAGCACCTTGGTTACTTTTGAGCAGTTCTTC. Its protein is CASTLVTFEQFF.

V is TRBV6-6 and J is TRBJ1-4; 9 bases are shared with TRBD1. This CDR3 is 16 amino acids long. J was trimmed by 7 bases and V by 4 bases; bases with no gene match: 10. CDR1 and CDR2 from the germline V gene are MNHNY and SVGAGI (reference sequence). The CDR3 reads CASSSAPGTGPEKLFF. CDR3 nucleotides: TGTGCCAGCAGTTCCGCCCCCGGGACAGGGCCTGAAAAACTGTTTTTT.

CDR3 coding DNA: TGTGCCAGTAGTAGATCCCGGGACAGGGCCTACAATGAGCAGTTCTTC. This sequence encodes CASSRSRDRAYNEQFF. J is TRBJ2-1 and V is TRBV19; TRBD1 aligns across 9 bases. CDR3 length: 16 amino acids. V was pared by 4 bases and J by 2 bases, with 6 bases of the junction left unmatched. CDR1 is LNHDA, CDR2 SQIVND, per germline (reference sequence).

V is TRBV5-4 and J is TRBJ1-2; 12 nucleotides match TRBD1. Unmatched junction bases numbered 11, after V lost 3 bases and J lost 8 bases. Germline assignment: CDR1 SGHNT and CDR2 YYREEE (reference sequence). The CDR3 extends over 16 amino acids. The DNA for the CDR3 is TGTGCCAGCAGCTGGCCACCGGGACAGGGGGCGCAGGGCTACACCTTC. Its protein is CASSWPPGQGAQGYTF.

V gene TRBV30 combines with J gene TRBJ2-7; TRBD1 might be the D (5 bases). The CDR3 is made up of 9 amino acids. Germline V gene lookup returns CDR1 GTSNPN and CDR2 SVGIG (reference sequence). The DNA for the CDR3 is TGTAGGGGATCCTACGAGCAGTACTTC. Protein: CRGSYEQYF.

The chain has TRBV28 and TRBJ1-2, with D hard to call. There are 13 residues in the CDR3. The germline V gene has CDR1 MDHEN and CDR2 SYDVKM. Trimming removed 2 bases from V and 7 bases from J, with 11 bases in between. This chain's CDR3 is CASSLRGFGGYTF. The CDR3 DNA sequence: TGTGCCAGCAGTTTACGAGGGTTCGGTGGCTACACCTTC.

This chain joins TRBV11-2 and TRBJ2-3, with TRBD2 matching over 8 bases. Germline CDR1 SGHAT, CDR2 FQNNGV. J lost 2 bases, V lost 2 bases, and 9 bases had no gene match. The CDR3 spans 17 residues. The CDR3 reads CASSLFGRRGATDTQYF. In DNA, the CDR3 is TGTGCCAGCAGCTTATTTGGCAGGCGGGGGGCCACAGATACGCAGTATTTT.

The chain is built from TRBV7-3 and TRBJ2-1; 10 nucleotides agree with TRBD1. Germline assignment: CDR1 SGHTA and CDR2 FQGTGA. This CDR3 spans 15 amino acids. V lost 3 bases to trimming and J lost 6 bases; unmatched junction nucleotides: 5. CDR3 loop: CASSLTGGAGNEQFF. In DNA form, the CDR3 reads TGTGCCAGCAGCTTGACAGGGGGCGCGGGCAATGAGCAGTTCTTC.

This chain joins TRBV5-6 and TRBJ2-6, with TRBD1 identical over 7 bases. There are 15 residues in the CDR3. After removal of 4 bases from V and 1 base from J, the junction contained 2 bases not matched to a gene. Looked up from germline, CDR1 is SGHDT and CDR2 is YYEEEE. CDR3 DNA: TGTGCCAGCAGCCTCAGGGGGTCTGGGGCCAACGTCCTGACTTTC. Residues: CASSLRGSGANVLTF.

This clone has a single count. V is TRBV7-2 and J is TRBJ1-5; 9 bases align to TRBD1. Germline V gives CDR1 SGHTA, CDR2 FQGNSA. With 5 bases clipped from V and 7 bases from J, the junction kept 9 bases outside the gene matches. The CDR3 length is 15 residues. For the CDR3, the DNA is TGTGCCAGCAGCCATACAGGGGGCGCAGGACAGCCCCAGCATTTT. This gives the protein CASSHTGGAGQPQHF.

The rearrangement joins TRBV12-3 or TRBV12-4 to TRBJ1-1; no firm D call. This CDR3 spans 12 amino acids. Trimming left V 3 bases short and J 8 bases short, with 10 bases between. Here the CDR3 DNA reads TGTGCCAGCAGTTTTATGGCAACAGAAGCTTTCTTT. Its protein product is CASSFMATEAFF.

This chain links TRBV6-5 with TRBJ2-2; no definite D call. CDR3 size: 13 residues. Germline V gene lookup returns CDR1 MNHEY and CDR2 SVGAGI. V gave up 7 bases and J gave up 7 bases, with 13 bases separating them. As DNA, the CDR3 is TGTGCCAGCACCCATAAGCTTGGCGGGGAGCTGTTTTTT. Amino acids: CASTHKLGGELFF.

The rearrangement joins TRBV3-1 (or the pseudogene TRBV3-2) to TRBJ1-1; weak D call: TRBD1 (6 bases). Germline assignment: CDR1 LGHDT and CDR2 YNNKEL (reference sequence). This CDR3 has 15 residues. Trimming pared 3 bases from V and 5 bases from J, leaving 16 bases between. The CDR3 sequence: CASSHIGGGGTEAFF. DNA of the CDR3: TGTGCCAGCAGCCATATAGGGGGAGGGGGAACTGAAGCTTTCTTT.

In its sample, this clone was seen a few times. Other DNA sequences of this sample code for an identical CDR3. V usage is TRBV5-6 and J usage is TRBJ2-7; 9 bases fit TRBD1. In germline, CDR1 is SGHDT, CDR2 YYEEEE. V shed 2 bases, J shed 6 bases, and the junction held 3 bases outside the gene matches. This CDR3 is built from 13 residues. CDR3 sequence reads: CASSFGTGREQYF. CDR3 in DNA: TGTGCCAGCAGCTTCGGGACAGGGCGCGAGCAGTACTTC. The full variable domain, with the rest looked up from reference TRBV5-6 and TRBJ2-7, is DAGVTQSPTHLIKTRGQQVTLRCSPKSGHDTVSWYQQALGQGPQFIFQYYEEEERQRGNFPDRFSGHQFPNYSSELNVNALLLGDSALYLCASSFGTGREQYFGPGTRLTVT.

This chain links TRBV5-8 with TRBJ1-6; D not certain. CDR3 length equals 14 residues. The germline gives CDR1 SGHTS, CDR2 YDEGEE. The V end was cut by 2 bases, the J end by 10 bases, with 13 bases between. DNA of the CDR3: TGTGCCAGCAGCTTACTCGACATTGGCTCACCCCTCCACTTT. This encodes CASSLLDIGSPLHF.

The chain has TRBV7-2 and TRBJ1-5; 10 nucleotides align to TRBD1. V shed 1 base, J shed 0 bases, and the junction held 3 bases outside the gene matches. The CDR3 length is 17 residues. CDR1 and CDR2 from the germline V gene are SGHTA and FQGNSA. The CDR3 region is CASSLVGTGVSNQPQHF. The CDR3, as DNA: TGTGCCAGCAGCTTAGTGGGGACAGGGGTTAGCAATCAGCCCCAGCATTTT.

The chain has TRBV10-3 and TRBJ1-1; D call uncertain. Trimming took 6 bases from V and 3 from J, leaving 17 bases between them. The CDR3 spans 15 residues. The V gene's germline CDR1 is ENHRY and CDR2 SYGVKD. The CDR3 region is CAISLAAGRDTEAFF. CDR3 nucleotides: TGTGCCATCAGCCTCGCCGCGGGCCGGGACACTGAAGCTTTCTTT.

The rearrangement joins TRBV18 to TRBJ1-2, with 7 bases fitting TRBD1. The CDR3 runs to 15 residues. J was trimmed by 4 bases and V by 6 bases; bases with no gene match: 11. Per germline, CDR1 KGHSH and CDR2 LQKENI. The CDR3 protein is CASSSGQELIYGYTF. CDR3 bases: TGTGCCAGCTCCTCCGGACAGGAATTGATCTATGGCTACACCTTC.

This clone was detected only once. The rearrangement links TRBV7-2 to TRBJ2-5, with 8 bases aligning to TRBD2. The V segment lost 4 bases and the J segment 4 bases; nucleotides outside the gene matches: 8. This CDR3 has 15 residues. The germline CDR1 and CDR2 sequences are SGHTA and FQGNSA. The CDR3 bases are TGTGCCAGCAGCTCCCCGCCGGGACTAGGAGAGACCCAGTACTTC. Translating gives CASSSPPGLGETQYF.

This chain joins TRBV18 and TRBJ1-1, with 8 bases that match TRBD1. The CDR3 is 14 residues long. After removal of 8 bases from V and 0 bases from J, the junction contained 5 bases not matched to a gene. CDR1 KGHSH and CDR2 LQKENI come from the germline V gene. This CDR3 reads CASLRDRMNTEAFF. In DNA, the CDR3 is TGTGCCAGCCTCCGGGACAGGATGAACACTGAAGCTTTCTTT.

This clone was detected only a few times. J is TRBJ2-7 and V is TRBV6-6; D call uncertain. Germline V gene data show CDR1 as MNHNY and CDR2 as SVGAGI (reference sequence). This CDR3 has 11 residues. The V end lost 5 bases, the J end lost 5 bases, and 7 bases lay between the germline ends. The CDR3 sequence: CASSNSDEQYF. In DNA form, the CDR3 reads TGTGCCAGCAGTAACAGTGACGAGCAGTACTTC.

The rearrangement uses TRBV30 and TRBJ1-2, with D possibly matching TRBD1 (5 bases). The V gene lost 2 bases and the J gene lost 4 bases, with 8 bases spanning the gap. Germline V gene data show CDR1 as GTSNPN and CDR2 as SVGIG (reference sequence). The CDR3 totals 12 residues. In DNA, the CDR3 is TGTGCCTGGAGTACCAGGGCCTATGGCTACACCTTC. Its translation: CAWSTRAYGYTF.

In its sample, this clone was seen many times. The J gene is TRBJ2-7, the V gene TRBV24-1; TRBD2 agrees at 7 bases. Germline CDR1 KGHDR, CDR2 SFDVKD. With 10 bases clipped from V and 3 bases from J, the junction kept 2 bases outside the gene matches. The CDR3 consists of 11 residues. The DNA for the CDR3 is TGTGCCACAGGGGAGGGCTACGAGCAGTACTTC. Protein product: CATGEGYEQYF.

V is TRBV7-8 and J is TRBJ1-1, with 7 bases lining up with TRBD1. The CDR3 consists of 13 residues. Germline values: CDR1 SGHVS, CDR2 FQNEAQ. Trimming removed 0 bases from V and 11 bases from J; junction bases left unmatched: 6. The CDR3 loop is CASSLAAGGRAFF. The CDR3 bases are TGTGCCAGCAGCTTAGCCGCAGGGGGTAGGGCTTTCTTT.

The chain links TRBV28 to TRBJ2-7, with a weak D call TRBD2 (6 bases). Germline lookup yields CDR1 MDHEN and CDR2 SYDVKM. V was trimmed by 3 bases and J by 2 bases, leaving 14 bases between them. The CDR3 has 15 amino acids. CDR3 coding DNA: TGTGCCAGCAGTTTGGAGGGCAGGTCCCCCTACGAGCAGTACTTC. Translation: CASSLEGRSPYEQYF.

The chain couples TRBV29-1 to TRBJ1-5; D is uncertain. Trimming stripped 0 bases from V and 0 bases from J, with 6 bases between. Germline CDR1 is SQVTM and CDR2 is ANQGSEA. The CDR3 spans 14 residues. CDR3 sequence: CSVEETVSNQPQHF. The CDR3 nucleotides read TGCAGCGTTGAAGAAACAGTTAGCAATCAGCCCCAGCATTTT.

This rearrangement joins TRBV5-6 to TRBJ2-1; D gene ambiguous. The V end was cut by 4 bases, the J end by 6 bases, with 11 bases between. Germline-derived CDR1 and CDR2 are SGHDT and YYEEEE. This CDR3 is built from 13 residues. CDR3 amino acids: CASSPLGPNEQFF. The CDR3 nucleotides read TGTGCCAGCAGCCCCCTGGGCCCCAATGAGCAGTTCTTC.

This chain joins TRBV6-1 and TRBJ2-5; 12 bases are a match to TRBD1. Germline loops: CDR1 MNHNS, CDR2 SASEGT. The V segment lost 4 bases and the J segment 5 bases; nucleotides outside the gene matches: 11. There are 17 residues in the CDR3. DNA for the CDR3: TGTGCCAGCAGTGGCGGGACAGGGGGCGCTTTGGGTGAGACCCAGTACTTC. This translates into CASSGGTGGALGETQYF.

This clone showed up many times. The chain's CDR3 is CASSSRGYSGANVLTF. DNA for the CDR3: TGTGCCAGTAGTTCTAGGGGGTACTCTGGGGCCAACGTCCTGACTTTC. The V call is TRBV19, the J call TRBJ2-6; D may be TRBD1 (6 bases). This CDR3 has 16 amino acids. Germline lookup yields CDR1 LNHDA and CDR2 SQIVND (reference sequence). Trimming took 5 bases from V and 0 from J, leaving 11 bases between them.